Presented here are 3 T cell receptor beta chains from one specimen sequenced in a study of CD8+ T cells in alopecia areata. RNA was isolated and reverse transcribed to cDNA, the sequencing template. Here immunoSEQ multiplex PCR was the method, and the copy in TCRdb shows in-frame clones only, minus some. The sample holds 140,000 to 150,000 clones, less than 65% seen once. Source material: CD8+ T cells sorted from blood. The receptors come from a human donor in good health.

This chain links TRBV2 with TRBJ2-2; D remains unclear. The CDR3 sequence is 14 residues long. Germline values: CDR1 SNHLY, CDR2 FYNNEI. Trimming took 10 bases from V and 2 from J, leaving 14 bases between them. CDR3 in amino acids: CAIPLTANTGELFF. CDR3 sequence (DNA): TGTGCCATCCCCCTTACAGCAAACACCGGGGAGCTGTTTTTT.

This chain joins TRBV4-1 and TRBJ1-4; 9 bases map to TRBD1. This CDR3 region has 15 residues. Germline CDR1 is MGHRA and CDR2 is YSYEKL. With 1 base clipped from V and 7 bases from J, the junction kept 4 bases outside the gene matches. The CDR3 loop is CASSQVADRGEKLFF. The CDR3 region has the DNA TGCGCCAGCAGCCAAGTAGCGGACAGGGGTGAAAAACTGTTTTTT.

V and J are TRBV27 and TRBJ1-2, with 7 bases matching TRBD1. V lost 4 bases, J lost 5 bases, and 4 bases stayed unmatched. This CDR3 has 13 amino acids. The germline V gene encodes CDR1 MNHEY and CDR2 SMNVEV (reference sequence). The CDR3 spells CASSSTGSYGYTF. The CDR3 DNA follows: TGTGCCAGCAGTTCGACAGGGAGTTATGGCTACACCTTC.